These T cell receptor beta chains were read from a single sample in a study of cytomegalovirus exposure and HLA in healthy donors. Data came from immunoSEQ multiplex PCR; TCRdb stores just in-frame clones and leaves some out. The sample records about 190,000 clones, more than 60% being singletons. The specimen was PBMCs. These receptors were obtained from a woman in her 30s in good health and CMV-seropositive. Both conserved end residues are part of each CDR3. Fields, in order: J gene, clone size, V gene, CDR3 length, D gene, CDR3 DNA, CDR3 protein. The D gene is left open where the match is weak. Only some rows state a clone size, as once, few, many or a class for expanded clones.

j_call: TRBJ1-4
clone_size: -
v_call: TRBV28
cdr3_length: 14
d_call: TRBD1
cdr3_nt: TGTGCCAGCAGTTTACAGGGGGCGGAAGAAAAACTGTTTTTT
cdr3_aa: CASSLQGAEEKLFF

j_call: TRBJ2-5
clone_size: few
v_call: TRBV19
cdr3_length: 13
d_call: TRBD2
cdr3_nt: TGTGCCAGTAGTATAGGCAGGGAGGGGACCCAGTACTTC
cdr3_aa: CASSIGREGTQYF

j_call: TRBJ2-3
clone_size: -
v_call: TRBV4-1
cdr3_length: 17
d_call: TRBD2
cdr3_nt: TGCGCCAGCAGACAAGGAGGGCTAGCGGGTAACACAGATACGCAGTATTTT
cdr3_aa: CASRQGGLAGNTDTQYF

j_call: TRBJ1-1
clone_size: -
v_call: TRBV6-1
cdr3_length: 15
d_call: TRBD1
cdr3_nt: TGTGCCAGCACGAGGAGGGGGCAACTGAACACTGAAGCTTTCTTT
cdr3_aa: CASTRRGQLNTEAFF

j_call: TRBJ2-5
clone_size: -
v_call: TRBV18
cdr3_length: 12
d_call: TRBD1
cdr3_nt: TGTGCCAGCTCTACAGGGGAAGAGACCCAGTACTTC
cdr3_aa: CASSTGEETQYF

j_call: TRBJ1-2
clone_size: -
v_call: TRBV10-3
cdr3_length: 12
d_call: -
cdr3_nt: TGTGCCATCAGTGAGGCGGCAGATGGCTACACCTTC
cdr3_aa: CAISEAADGYTF

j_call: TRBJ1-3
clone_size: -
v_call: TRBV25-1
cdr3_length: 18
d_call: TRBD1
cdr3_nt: TGTGCCAGCAGTGAATCCTCCCCGGGACAGGGGAAGGGAAACACCATATATTTT
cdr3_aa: CASSESSPGQGKGNTIYF

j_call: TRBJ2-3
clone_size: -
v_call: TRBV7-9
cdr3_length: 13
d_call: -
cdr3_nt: TGTGCCAGCACTAGATTAATGGGGAGTACGCAGTATTTT
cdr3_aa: CASTRLMGSTQYF

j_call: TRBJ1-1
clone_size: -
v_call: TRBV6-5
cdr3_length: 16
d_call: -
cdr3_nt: TGTGCCAGCAGTTTAGGTCTAGGAACAGCCGGAGGGCCGGCTTTCTTT
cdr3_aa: CASSLGLGTAGGPAFF

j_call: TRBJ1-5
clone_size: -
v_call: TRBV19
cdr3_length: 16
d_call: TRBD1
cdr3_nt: TGTGCCACCTCGATCGGGGACAGGGGGGGCAATCAGCCCCAGCATTTT
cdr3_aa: CATSIGDRGGNQPQHF

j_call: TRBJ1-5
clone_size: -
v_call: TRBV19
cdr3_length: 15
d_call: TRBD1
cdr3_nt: TGTGCCAGTAGTGTCCGGGACAGATCGCCCCAGCCCCAGCATTTT
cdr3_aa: CASSVRDRSPQPQHF

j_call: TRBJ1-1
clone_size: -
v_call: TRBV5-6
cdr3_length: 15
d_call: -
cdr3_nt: TGTGCCAGCTCTCTTGGGGGCACTACGAACACTGAAGCTTTCTTT
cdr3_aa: CASSLGGTTNTEAFF

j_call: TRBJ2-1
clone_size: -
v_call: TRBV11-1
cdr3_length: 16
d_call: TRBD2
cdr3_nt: TGTGCCAGCAGCTGGGGACTAGCGGGGGGGGGCAATGAGCAGTTCTTC
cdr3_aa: CASSWGLAGGGNEQFF

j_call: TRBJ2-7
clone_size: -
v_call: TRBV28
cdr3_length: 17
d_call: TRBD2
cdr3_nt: TGTGCCAGCAGTCACACCGGGCTAGCGGGAGGTCGGTACGAGCAGTACTTC
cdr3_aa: CASSHTGLAGGRYEQYF

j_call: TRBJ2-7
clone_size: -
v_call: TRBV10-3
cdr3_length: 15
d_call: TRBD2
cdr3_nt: TGTGCCACCCGCGCCGGGATAGGCGGGAGTGGGGAGCAGTACTTC
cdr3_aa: CATRAGIGGSGEQYF

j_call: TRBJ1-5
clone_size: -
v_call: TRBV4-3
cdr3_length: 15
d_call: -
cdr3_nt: TGCGCCAGCAGCCAAGCAGTGAACGGCAATCAGCCCCAGCATTTT
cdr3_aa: CASSQAVNGNQPQHF

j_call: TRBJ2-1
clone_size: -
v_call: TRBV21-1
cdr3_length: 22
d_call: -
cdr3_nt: TGTGCTAGCAGCAAAGCAGTCCGGGGTAGCGAGCGGGAGATACTATCCTACAATGAGCAGTTCTTC
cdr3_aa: CASSKAVRGSEREILSYNEQFF

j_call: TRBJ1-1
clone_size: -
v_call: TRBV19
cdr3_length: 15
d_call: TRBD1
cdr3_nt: TGTGCCAGTAGTCCCTGGACAGGGGGCCACACTGAAGCTTTCTTT
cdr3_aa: CASSPWTGGHTEAFF

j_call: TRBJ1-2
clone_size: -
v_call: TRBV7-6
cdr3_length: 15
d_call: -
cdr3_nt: TGTGCCAGCAGCTTAGCGGGGCAGGGCAACTATGGCTACACCTTC
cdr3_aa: CASSLAGQGNYGYTF

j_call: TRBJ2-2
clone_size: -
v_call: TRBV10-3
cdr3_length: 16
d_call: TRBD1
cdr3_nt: TGTGCCATCAGTGCAGACAGGGGGCTTGGGACCGGGGAGCTGTTTTTT
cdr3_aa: CAISADRGLGTGELFF

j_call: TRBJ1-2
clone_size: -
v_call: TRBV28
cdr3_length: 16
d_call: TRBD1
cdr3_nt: TGTGCCAGCAGTTTAGGAGGCTCCGGGACAGGCTATGGCTACACCTTC
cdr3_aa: CASSLGGSGTGYGYTF

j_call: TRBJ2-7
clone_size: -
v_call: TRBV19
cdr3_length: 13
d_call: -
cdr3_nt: TGTGCCAGTAGCCACGAGCCCCCCTACGAGCAGTACTTC
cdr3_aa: CASSHEPPYEQYF

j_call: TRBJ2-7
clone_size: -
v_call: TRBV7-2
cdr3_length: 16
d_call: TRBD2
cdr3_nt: TGTGCCAGCAGCTTATTCGGCGCGGGGGTCTCCTACGAGCAGTACTTC
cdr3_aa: CASSLFGAGVSYEQYF

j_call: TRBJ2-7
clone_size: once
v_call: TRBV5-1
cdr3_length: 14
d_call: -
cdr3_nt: TGCGCCAGCAGCTTGTCGGGGGACGCCTACGAGCAGTACTTC
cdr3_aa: CASSLSGDAYEQYF

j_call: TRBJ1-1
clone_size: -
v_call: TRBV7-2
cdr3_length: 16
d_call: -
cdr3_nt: TGTGCCAGCAGTCGGACTGGAGGAGGGGCCGGCACTGAAGCTTTCTTT
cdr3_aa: CASSRTGGGAGTEAFF

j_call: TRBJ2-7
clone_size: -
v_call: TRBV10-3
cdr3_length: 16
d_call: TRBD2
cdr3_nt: TGTGCCATCAGTGAGCCTACTACTAGCGGGAGGAACGAGCAGTACTTC
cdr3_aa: CAISEPTTSGRNEQYF

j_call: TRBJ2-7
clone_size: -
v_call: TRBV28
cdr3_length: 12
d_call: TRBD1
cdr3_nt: TGTGCCAGTTTTACAGGGGAAGGCGAGCAGTACTTC
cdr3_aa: CASFTGEGEQYF

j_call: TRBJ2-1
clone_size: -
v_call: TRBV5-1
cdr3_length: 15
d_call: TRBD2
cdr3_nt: TGCGCCAGCAGCGCACCTAGCGGGTTCTACAATGAGCAGTTCTTC
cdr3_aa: CASSAPSGFYNEQFF

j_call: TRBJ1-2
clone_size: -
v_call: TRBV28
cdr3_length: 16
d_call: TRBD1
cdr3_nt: TGTGCCAGCGGTAGGGGGGGGACAGGGAAGGTCTATGGCTACACCTTC
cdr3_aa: CASGRGGTGKVYGYTF

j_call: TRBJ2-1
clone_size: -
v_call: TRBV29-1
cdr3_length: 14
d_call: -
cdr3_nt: TGCAGCGTTGACGCGGTAGCGAGATACAATGAGCAGTTCTTC
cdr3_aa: CSVDAVARYNEQFF

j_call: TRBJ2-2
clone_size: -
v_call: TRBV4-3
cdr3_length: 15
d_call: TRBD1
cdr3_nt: TGCGCCAGCAGCACAGGGGATCACAACACCGGGGAGCTGTTTTTT
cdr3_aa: CASSTGDHNTGELFF

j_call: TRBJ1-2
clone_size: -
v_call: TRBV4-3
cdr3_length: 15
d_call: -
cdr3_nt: TGCGCCAGCAGCCAAGATATAGGCGGGGGATGGGGCTACACCTTC
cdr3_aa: CASSQDIGGGWGYTF

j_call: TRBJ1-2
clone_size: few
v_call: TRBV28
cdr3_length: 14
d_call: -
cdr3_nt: TGTGCCAGCAGTTTGCCTGGCTCTAACTATGGCTACACCTTC
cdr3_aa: CASSLPGSNYGYTF